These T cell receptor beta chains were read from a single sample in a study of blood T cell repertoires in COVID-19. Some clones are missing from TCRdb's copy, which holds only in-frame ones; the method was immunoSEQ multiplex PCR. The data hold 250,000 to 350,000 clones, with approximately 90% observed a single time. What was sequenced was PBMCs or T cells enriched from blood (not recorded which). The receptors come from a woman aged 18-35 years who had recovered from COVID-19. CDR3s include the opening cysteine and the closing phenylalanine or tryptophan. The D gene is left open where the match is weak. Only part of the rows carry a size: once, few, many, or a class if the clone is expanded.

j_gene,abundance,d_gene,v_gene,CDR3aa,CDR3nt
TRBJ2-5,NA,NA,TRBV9,CASSVEAAQETQYF,TGTGCCAGCAGCGTAGAGGCGGCGCAAGAGACCCAGTACTTC
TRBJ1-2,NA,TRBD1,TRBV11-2,CASSTPTGGSYGYTF,TGTGCCAGCAGCACTCCGACAGGGGGATCCTATGGCTACACCTTC
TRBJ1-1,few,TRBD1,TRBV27,CASSFTGTGVDHTEAFF,TGTGCCAGCAGTTTTACCGGGACAGGGGTGGATCACACTGAAGCTTTCTTT
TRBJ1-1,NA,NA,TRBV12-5,CASGLVQGTEAFF,TGTGCTAGTGGTTTGGTTCAGGGGACCGAGGCTTTCTTT
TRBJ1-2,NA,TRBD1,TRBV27,CASSFDRGNYGYTF,TGTGCCAGCAGTTTTGACAGGGGAAACTATGGCTACACCTTC
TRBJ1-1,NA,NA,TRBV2,CASRGGEMSEAFF,TGTGCCAGCAGGGGGGGAGAGATGTCTGAAGCTTTCTTT
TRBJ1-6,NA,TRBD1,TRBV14,CASSPGTGGNSPLHF,TGTGCCAGCAGCCCTGGGACAGGGGGAAATTCACCCCTCCACTTT
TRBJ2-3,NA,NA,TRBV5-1,CASSLGQVITDTQYF,TGCGCCAGCAGCTTGGGACAGGTGATCACAGATACGCAGTATTTT
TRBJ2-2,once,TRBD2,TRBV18,CASSPGTRVNTGELFF,TGTGCCAGCTCACCAGGGACTAGGGTAAACACCGGGGAGCTGTTTTTT
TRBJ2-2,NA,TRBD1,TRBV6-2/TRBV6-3,CASSYPRGQGAHGGELFF,TGTGCCAGCAGTTACCCACGGGGACAGGGGGCTCATGGCGGGGAGCTGTTTTTT
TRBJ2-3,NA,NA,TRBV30,CAGKRGGAADTQYF,TGTGCCGGGAAGAGGGGGGGGGCAGCCGATACGCAGTATTTT
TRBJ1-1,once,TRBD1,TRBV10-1,CASSYSRTGILGDTEAFF,TGCGCCAGCTCCTATTCCAGGACAGGGATCCTTGGGGACACTGAAGCTTTCTTT
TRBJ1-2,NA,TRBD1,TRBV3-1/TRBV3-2,CASSQDSTGGPGYTF,TGTGCCAGCAGCCAAGATTCAACAGGGGGCCCTGGCTACACCTTC
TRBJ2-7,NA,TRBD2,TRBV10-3,CAISDSGGTREEQYF,TGTGCCATCAGTGATAGCGGGGGGACCCGGGAGGAGCAGTACTTC
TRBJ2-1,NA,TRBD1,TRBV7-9,CASSKITGAGYNEQFF,TGTGCCAGCAGCAAGATTACAGGGGCGGGCTACAATGAGCAGTTCTTC
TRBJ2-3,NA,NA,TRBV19,CASNRQRTDTQYF,TGTGCCAGTAATCGACAGAGGACAGATACGCAGTATTTT
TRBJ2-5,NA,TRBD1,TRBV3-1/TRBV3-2,CASSLTGPRETQYF,TGTGCCAGCAGCTTGACAGGGCCAAGAGAGACCCAGTACTTC
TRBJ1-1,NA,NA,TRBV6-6,CASSPSTGMPDENTEAFF,TGTGCCAGCAGTCCCAGCACGGGAATGCCGGATGAGAACACTGAAGCTTTCTTT
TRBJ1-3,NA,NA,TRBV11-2,CASSLPSGSSGNTIYF,TGTGCCAGCAGCTTACCGAGCGGAAGCTCTGGAAACACCATATATTTT
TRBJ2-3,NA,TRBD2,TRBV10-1,CASSDRGVGDTQYF,TGCGCCAGCAGTGATCGGGGGGTTGGAGATACGCAGTATTTT
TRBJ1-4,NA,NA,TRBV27,CASSRGGLGEKLFF,TGTGCCAGCAGCCGGGGGGGCTTGGGCGAAAAACTGTTTTTT
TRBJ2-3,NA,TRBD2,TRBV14,CASSPLADWGRGGDTQYF,TGTGCCAGCAGCCCACTAGCGGATTGGGGGAGAGGGGGAGATACGCAGTATTTT
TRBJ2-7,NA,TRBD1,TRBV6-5,CASSPGQGYHEQYF,TGTGCCAGCAGCCCGGGACAGGGATACCACGAGCAGTACTTC
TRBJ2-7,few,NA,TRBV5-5,CASSVSGADYEQYF,TGTGCCAGCAGCGTGTCAGGGGCGGACTACGAGCAGTACTTC
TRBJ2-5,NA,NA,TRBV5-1,CASSRPDSQETQYF,TGCGCCAGCAGCCGGCCCGACAGCCAAGAGACCCAGTACTTC
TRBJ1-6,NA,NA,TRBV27,CASSLVPVSSYNSPLHF,TGTGCCAGCAGTTTAGTCCCCGTGAGCTCCTATAATTCACCCCTCCACTTT
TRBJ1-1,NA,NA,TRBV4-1,CASSRGRVNTEAFF,TGCGCCAGCAGCCGTGGCAGGGTCAACACTGAAGCTTTCTTT
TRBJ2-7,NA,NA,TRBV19,CASSITGQTRLEQYF,TGTGCCAGTAGTATTACAGGACAGACGCGTTTAGAGCAGTACTTC
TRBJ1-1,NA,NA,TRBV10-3,CAIGRGVGGTEAFF,TGTGCCATCGGGAGGGGAGTGGGGGGCACTGAAGCTTTCTTT
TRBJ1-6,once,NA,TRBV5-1,CASSLAQGFNSPLHF,TGCGCCAGCAGCTTGGCACAGGGATTCAATTCACCCCTCCACTTT
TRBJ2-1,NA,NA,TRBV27,CASSSGQISSYNEQFF,TGTGCCAGCAGTTCAGGACAGATTAGCTCCTACAATGAGCAGTTCTTC
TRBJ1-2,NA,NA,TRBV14,CASSQAAYGYTF,TGTGCCAGCAGCCAGGCGGCCTATGGCTACACCTTC
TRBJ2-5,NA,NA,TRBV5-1,CASSESPQGMETQYF,TGCGCCAGCAGCGAAAGTCCCCAGGGAATGGAGACCCAGTACTTC
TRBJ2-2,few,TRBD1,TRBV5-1,CASSLAQGQAGELFF,TGCGCCAGCAGCTTGGCACAGGGGCAGGCCGGGGAGCTGTTTTTT
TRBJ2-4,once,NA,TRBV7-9,CASSFTPGQIRRNIQYF,TGTGCCAGCAGCTTTACTCCAGGACAGATAAGAAGAAACATTCAGTACTTC
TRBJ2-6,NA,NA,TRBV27,CASSGDSGANVLTF,TGTGCCAGCTCAGGGGACTCTGGGGCCAACGTCCTGACTTTC
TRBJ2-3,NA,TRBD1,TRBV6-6,CASSRDGLGTGGTDTQYF,TGTGCCAGCAGTCGCGACGGGCTCGGTACAGGGGGCACAGATACGCAGTATTTT
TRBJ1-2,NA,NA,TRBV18,CASSPTGSGSMYGYTF,TGTGCCAGCTCGCCAACAGGATCCGGCAGTATGTATGGCTACACCTTC
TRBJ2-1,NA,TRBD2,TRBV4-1,CASSQEGLAGYNEQFF,TGCGCCAGCAGCCAAGAGGGACTAGCAGGATACAATGAGCAGTTCTTC
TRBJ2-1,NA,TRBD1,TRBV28,CASSPRSGTGNHNEQFF,TGTGCCAGCAGTCCCCGCTCCGGGACAGGGAACCACAATGAGCAGTTCTTC
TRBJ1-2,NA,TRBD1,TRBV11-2,CASSLSRDRFLYGYTF,TGTGCCAGCAGCTTGAGCCGGGACAGATTCCTCTATGGCTACACCTTC
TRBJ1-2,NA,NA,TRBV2,CASRLTGTPLDGYTF,TGTGCCAGCAGACTTACCGGGACTCCCCTTGATGGCTACACCTTC
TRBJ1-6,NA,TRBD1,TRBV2,CASRDRGFFSPLHF,TGTGCCAGCAGGGACAGGGGATTTTTTTCACCCCTCCACTTT
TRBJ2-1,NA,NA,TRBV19,CASSIVSTHRYNEQFF,TGTGCCAGTAGTATAGTAAGTACCCACAGATACAATGAGCAGTTCTTC
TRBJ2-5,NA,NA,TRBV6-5,CASRSKETQYF,TGTGCCAGCAGGAGTAAAGAGACCCAGTACTTC
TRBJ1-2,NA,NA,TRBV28,CASANPLTNYGYTF,TGTGCCAGCGCTAATCCTTTAACCAACTATGGCTACACCTTC
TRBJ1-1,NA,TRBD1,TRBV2,CASRFEQGWDTEAFF,TGTGCCAGCCGGTTTGAACAGGGGTGGGACACTGAAGCTTTCTTT
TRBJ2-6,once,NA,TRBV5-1,CASSLGGATGANVLTF,TGCGCCAGCAGCTTGGGAGGCGCTACTGGGGCCAACGTCCTGACTTTC
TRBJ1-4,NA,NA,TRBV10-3,CAIRGGDEKLFF,TGTGCCATCAGGGGGGGTGATGAAAAACTGTTTTTT
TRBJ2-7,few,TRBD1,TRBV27,CASSRQGDSYEQYF,TGTGCCAGCAGTCGACAGGGGGACTCCTACGAGCAGTACTTC
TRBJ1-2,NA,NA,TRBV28,CASSFGIANYGYTF,TGTGCCAGCAGTTTCGGAATAGCCAACTATGGCTACACCTTC
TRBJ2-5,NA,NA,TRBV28,CASSLPSGTQYF,TGTGCCAGCAGTTTACCCTCAGGGACCCAGTACTTC